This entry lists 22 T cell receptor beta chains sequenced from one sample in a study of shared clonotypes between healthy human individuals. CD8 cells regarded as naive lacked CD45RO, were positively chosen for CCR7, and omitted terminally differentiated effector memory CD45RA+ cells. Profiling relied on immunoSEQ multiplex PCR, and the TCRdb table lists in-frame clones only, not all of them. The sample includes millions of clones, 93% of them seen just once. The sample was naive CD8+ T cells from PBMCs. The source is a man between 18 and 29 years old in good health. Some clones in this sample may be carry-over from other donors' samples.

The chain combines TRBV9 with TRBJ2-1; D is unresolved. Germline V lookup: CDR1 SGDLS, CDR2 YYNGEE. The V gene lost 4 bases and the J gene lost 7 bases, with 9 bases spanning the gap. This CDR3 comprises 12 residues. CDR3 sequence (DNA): TGTGCCAGCAGCCCACGTGCTAATGAGCAGTTCTTC. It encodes CASSPRANEQFF.

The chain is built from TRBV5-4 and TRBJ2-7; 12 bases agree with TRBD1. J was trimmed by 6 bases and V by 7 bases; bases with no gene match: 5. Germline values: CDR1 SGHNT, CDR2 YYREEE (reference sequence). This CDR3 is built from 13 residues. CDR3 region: CASAGTGGLEQYF. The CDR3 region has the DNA TGTGCCAGCGCAGGGACAGGGGGCCTCGAGCAGTACTTC.

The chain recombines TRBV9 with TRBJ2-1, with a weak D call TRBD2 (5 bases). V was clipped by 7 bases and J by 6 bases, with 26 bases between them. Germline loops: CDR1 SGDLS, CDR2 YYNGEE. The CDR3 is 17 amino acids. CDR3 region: CASGVDLAGRSPNEQFF. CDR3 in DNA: TGTGCCAGCGGGGTGGATTTGGCGGGTCGATCCCCCAATGAGCAGTTCTTC. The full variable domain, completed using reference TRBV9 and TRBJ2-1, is DSGVTQTPKHLITATGQRVTLRCSPRSGDLSVYWYQQSLDQGLQFLIQYYNGEERAKGNILERFSAQQFPDLHSELNLSSLELGDSALYFCASGVDLAGRSPNEQFFGPGTRLTVL.

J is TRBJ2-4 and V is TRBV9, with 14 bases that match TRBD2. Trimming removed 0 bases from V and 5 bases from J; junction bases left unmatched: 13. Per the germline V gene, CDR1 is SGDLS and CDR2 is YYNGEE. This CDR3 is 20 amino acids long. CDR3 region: CASSVEGQAGLAGGQNIQYF. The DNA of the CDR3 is TGTGCCAGCAGCGTAGAAGGTCAGGCCGGACTAGCGGGGGGACAAAACATTCAGTACTTC.

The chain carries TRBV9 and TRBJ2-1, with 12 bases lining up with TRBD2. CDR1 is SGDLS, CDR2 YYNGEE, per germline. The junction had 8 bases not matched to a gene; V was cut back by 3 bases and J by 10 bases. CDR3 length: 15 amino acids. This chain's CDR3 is CASSGGLAGPREQFF. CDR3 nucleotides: TGTGCCAGCAGCGGTGGACTAGCGGGGCCCAGGGAGCAGTTCTTC.

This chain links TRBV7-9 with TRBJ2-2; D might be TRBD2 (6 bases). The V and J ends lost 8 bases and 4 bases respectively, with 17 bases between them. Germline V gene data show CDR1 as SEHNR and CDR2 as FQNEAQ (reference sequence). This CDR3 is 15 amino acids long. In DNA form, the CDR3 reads TGTGCCAGCCCCGCGGGGACCCCTGGCACCGGGGAGCTGTTTTTT. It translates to CASPAGTPGTGELFF.

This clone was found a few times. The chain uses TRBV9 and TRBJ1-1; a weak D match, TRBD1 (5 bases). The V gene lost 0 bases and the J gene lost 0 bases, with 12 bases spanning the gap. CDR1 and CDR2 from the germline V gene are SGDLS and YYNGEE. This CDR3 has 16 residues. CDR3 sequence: CASSVDWGALNTEAFF. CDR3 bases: TGTGCCAGCAGCGTAGATTGGGGCGCACTGAACACTGAAGCTTTCTTT.

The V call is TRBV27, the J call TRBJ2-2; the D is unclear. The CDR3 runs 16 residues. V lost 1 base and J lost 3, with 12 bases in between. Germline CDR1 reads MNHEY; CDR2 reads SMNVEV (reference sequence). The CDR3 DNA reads TGTGCCAGCAGTTTATTTGCCGGAATGGACACCGGGGAGCTGTTTTTT. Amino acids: CASSLFAGMDTGELFF.

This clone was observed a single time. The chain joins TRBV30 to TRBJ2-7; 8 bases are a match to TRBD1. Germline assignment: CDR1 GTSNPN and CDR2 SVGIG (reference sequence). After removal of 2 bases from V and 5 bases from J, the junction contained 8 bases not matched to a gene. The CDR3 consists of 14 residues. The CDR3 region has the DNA TGTGCCTGGAGTCAGGACAGGGAAGAAGACGAGCAGTACTTC. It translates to CAWSQDREEDEQYF.

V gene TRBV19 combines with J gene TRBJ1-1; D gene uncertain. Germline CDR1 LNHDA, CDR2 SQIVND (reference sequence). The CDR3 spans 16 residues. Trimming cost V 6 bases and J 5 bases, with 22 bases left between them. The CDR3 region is CASSKNRGRVTTEAFF. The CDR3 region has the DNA TGTGCCAGTAGCAAAAACAGAGGGAGGGTGACTACTGAAGCTTTCTTT.

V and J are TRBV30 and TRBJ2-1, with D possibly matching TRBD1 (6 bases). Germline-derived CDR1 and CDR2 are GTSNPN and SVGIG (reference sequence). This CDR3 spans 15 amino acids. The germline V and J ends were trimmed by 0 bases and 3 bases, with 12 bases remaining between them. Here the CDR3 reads CAWSVRGHLYNEQFF. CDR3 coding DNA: TGTGCCTGGAGTGTACGGGGACACCTCTACAATGAGCAGTTCTTC.

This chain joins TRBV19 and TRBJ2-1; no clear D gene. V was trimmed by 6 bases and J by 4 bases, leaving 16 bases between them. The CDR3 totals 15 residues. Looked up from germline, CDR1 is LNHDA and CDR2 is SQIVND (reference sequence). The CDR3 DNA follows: TGTGCCAGTAGCCGAGACCCCTCCCCTTACAATGAGCAGTTCTTC. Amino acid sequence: CASSRDPSPYNEQFF.

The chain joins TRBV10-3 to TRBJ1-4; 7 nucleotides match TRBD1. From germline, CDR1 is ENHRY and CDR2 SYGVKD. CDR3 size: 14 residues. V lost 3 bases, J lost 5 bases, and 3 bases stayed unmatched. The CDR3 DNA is TGTGCCATCAGTGACAAGGGGGCGAATGAAAAACTGTTTTTT. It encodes CAISDKGANEKLFF.

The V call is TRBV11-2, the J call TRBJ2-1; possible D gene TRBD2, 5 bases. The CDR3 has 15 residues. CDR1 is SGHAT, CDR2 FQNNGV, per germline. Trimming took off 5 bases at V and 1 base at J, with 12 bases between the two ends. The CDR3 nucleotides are TGTGCCAGCAGCCAACCACTAGGTTCCTACAATGAGCAGTTCTTC. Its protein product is CASSQPLGSYNEQFF.

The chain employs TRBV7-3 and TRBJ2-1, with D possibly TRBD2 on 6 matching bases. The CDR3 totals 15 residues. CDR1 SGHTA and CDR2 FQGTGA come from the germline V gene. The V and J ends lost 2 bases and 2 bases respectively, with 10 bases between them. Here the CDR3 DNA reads TGTGCCAGCAGCTTAGAACTAGCCCCCTACAATGAGCAGTTCTTC. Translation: CASSLELAPYNEQFF.

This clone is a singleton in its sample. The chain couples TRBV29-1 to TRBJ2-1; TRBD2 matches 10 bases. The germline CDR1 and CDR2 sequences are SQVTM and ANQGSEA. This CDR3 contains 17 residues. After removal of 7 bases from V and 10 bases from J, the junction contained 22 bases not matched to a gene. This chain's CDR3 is CSAVGGIGLAANREQFF. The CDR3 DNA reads TGCAGCGCAGTCGGGGGGATCGGACTAGCGGCTAATAGGGAGCAGTTCTTC.

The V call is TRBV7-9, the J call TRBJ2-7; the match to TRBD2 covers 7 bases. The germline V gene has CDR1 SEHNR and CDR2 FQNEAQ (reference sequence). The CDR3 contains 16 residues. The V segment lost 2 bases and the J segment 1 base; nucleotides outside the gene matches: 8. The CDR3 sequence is CASSLIGGGKSYEQYF. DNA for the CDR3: TGTGCCAGCAGCTTAATCGGGGGAGGGAAATCCTACGAGCAGTACTTC.

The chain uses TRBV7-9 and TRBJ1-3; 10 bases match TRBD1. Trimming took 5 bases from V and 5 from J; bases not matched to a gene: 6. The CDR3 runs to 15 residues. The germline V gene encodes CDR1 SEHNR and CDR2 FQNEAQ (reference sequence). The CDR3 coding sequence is TGTGCCAGCAGCCCCCGACAGGGGGCTAGAAACACCATATATTTT. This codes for CASSPRQGARNTIYF.

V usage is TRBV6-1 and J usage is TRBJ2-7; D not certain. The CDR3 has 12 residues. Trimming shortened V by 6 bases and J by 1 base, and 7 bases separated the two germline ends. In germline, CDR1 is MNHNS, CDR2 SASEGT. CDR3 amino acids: CASRGLSYEQYF. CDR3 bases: TGTGCCAGCAGGGGCCTTTCCTACGAGCAGTACTTC.

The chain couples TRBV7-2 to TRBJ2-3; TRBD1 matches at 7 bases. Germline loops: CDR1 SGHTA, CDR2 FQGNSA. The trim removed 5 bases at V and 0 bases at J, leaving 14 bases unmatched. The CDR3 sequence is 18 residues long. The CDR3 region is CASSPKWGQSTSTDTQYF. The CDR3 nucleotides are TGTGCCAGCAGCCCAAAATGGGGACAGAGCACTAGCACAGATACGCAGTATTTT.

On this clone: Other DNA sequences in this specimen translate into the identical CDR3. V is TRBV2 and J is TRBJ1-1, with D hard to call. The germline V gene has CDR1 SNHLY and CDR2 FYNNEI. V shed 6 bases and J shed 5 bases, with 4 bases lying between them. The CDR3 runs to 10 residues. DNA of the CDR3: TGTGCCAGCAGAAATACTGAAGCTTTCTTT. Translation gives CASRNTEAFF.

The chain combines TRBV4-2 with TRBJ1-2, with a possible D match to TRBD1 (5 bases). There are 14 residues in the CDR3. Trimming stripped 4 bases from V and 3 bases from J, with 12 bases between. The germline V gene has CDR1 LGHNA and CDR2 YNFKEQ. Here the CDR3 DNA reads TGTGCCAGCAGCCCCAGTCCGGGGGACTATGGCTACACCTTC. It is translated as CASSPSPGDYGYTF.